Sequencing of this TCR beta chain was carried out in a study of T cell repertoires in cytomegalovirus infection. This clonotype has only a few counts. Its specificity is not known. TCRdb independently ran MiXCR on the reads; one entry per CDR3 protein. The sample includes approximately 990,000 distinct CDR3 sequences, roughly 31% of them seen just once. The TCR sequence derives from a human donor in good health (CMV status not recorded). Some clones in this sample may be carry-over from other donors' samples. The starting material was cultured CD8+ T cells from PBMCs, obtained from culture after CMV antigen stimulation.

The CDR3 sequence is CASSYGLTSGGYNEQFF. The DNA for the CDR3 is TGTGCCAGCAGTTACGGTCTAACTAGCGGGGGATACAATGAGCAGTTCTTC. The rearrangement uses TRBV6-5 and TRBJ2-1; 11 nucleotides align to TRBD2. The germline V gene has CDR1 MNHEY and CDR2 SVGAGI. V was pared by 2 bases and J by 4 bases, with 7 bases of the junction left unmatched. This CDR3 region has 17 residues.